Sequencing of this T cell receptor beta chain was carried out in a study of blood T cell repertoires in COVID-19. For the study at large: Collection of acute and convalescent COVID-19 samples took place in the United States, Italy and Spain. Sample material is recorded as cDNA or gDNA derived from T cells, B-cell-depleted T cells, or PBMCs.

Study processing details: For nucleated cells, counts were estimated from reference gene primer amplification. Assay: immunoSEQ multiplex PCR; the TCRdb copy retains only in-frame clones and omits some. The DNA gave D and trimming, while V, J and clone size come from that table. The table lists some 90,000 clones, less than 90% of them singletons, with roughly a sixth in the top ten. Per the germline V gene, CDR1 is MDHEN and CDR2 is SYDVKM. The V gene lost 2 bases and the J gene lost 9 bases, with 11 bases spanning the gap. The length of the CDR3 is 13 residues. The specimen sequenced was peripheral blood. This TCR derives from a woman of 80 years or more with acute or convalescent COVID-19. This rearrangement joins TRBV28 to TRBJ2-1; D may be TRBD1 (5 bases). Here the CDR3 DNA reads TGTGCCAGCAGTTTAGGGGCGCCGGGTGAGCAGTTCTTC. This gives the protein CASSLGAPGEQFF.